This T cell receptor beta chain was identified in a study of blood T cell repertoires in COVID-19. Study overall: Specimens from acute and convalescent COVID-19 originated in the United States, Italy and Spain.

V was trimmed by 1 base and J by 5 bases, leaving 12 bases between them. CDR3 length equals 15 residues. CDR1 LNHNV and CDR2 YYDKDF come from the germline V gene (reference sequence). Data came from immunoSEQ multiplex PCR; TCRdb stores just in-frame clones and leaves some out. This sample has tens of thousands of clones, with 91% found just once. Sequenced: peripheral blood. The rearrangement uses TRBV15 and TRBJ2-1; TRBD2 might be the D (6 bases). The receptor comes from a woman aged 45-59 years in a cohort sampled during active COVID-19. CDR3 sequence (DNA): TGTGCCACCAGCAGAGCGGGCGGGGTCCACAATGAGCAGTTCTTC. This gives the protein CATSRAGGVHNEQFF.